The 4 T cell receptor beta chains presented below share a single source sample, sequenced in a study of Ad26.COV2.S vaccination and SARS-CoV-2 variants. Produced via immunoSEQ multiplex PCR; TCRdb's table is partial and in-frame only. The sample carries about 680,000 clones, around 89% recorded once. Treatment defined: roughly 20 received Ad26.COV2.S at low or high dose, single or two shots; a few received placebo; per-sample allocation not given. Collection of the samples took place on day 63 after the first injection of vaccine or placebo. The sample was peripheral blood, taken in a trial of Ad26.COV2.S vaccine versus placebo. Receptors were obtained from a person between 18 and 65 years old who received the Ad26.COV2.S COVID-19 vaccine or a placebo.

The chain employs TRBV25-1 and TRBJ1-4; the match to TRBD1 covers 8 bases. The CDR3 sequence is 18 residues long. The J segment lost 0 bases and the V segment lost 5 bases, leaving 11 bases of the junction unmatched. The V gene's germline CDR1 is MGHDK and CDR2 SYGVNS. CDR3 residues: CASSSHRDRFTTNEKLFF. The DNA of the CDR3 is TGTGCCAGCAGTTCGCACCGGGACAGGTTTACAACTAATGAAAAACTGTTTTTT.

The CDR3: CATNSYGNTIYF. The CDR3 DNA sequence: TGTGCCACCAACAGCTATGGAAACACCATATATTTT. V and J are TRBV10-3 and TRBJ1-3; the D is unclear. Trimming left V 10 bases short and J 3 bases short, with 10 bases between. There are 12 residues in the CDR3. The V gene's germline CDR1 is ENHRY and CDR2 SYGVKD.

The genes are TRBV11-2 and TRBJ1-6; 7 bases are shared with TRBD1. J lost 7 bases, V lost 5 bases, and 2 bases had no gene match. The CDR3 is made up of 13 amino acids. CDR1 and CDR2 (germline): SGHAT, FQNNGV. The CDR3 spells CASSGTENSPLHF. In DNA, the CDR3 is TGTGCCAGCAGCGGGACAGAGAATTCACCCCTCCACTTT.

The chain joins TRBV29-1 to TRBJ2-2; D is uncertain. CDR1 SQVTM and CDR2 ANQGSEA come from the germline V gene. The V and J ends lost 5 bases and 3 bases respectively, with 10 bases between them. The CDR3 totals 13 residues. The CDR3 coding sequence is TGCAGCGTTCCTGGCGGAGACACCGGGGAGCTGTTTTTT. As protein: CSVPGGDTGELFF.